These 15 T cell receptor beta chains were all obtained from the same sample, sequenced in a study of CD8 T cells in Susac syndrome. RNA amounts of about 0.5 to 1 ug underwent reverse transcription with random hexamers. Using its own MiXCR run on the immunoSEQ multiplex PCR reads, TCRdb lists one record per CDR3 protein. The data hold about 210,000 distinct CDR3 sequences, with about 95% observed a single time. The sequenced material came from CD4+ T cells from PBMCs. The receptors here all came from a human donor with multiple sclerosis.

V gene TRBV7-2 combines with J gene TRBJ1-5, with D perhaps matching TRBD1 (5 bases). The CDR3 extends over 11 amino acids. CDR1 and CDR2 (germline): SGHTA, FQGNSA. V lost 5 bases and J lost 11, with 10 bases in between. CDR3 nucleotide sequence: TGTGCCAGCAGCCGCGAGGGGACCCAGCATTTT. Its translation is CASSREGTQHF.

The table lists this clonotype with a count of one. The gene calls are TRBV3-1 and TRBJ2-3, with TRBD1 identical over 9 bases. The trim removed 0 bases at V and 7 bases at J, leaving 11 bases unmatched. The germline V gene has CDR1 LGHDT and CDR2 YNNKEL (reference sequence). This CDR3 region has 17 residues. The CDR3 spells CASSQDWGTGKENTQYF. Written as DNA, the CDR3 is TGTGCCAGCAGCCAAGATTGGGGGACAGGGAAAGAAAATACGCAGTATTTT.

The CDR3 reads CASSLTGSGSHTQYF. The CDR3 DNA is TGTGCCAGCAGCCTCACCGGTAGCGGGAGTCATACGCAGTATTTT. V is TRBV28 and J is TRBJ2-3, with TRBD2 matching 9 bases. V shed 6 bases, J shed 7 bases, and the junction held 11 bases outside the gene matches. Germline V CDR1 and CDR2: MDHEN, SYDVKM. The CDR3 is 15 amino acids.

The CDR3 protein is CASSDVIRRDNQPQHF. Here the CDR3 DNA reads TGTGCCAGCAGTGACGTTATTAGGAGAGATAATCAGCCCCAGCATTTT. This chain links TRBV2 with TRBJ1-5; no firm D call. Trimming cost V 3 bases and J 4 bases, with 16 bases left between them. CDR3 length: 16 amino acids. Germline lookup yields CDR1 SNHLY and CDR2 FYNNEI.

The V and J genes are TRBV4-2 and TRBJ2-1, with D maybe TRBD1 (6 bases). Germline V gene lookup returns CDR1 LGHNA and CDR2 YNFKEQ. V gave up 1 base and J gave up 7 bases, with 11 bases separating them. This CDR3 is built from 14 residues. CDR3 in DNA: TGTGCCAGCAGCCAAGCCTCACAGGGAAATGAGCAGTTCTTC. Translation gives CASSQASQGNEQFF.

The chain carries TRBV5-1 and TRBJ2-5; the D is unclear. Germline assignment: CDR1 SGHRS and CDR2 YFSETQ. The CDR3 is 15 residues long. V shed 4 bases and J shed 4 bases, with 17 bases lying between them. CDR3 nucleotide sequence: TGCGCCAGCAGCCCCCCATCGGGCGTAGGAGAGACCCAGTACTTC. Translated: CASSPPSGVGETQYF. Combining the CDR3 with reference TRBV5-1 and TRBJ2-5 gives the whole variable domain KAGVTQTPRYLIKTRGQQVTLSCSPISGHRSVSWYQQTPGQGLQFLFEYFSETQRNKGNFPGRFSGRQFSNSRSEMNVSTLELGDSALYLCASSPPSGVGETQYFGPGTRLLVL.

The chain links TRBV7-9 to TRBJ2-1; 8 nucleotides match TRBD2. With V trimmed by 4 bases and J by 4 bases, 9 bases remained unmatched. The CDR3 loop spans 16 amino acids. Looked up from germline, CDR1 is SEHNR and CDR2 is FQNEAQ (reference sequence). DNA of the CDR3: TGTGCCAGCAGCTCACGACTAGCGAGAGATTACAATGAGCAGTTCTTC. Protein: CASSSRLARDYNEQFF. The whole variable domain, remainder taken from reference TRBV7-9 and TRBJ2-1, is DTGVSQNPRHKITKRGQNVTFRCDPISEHNRLYWYRQTLGQGPEFLTYFQNEAQLEKSRLLSDRFSAERPKGSFSTLEIQRTEQGDSAMYLCASSSRLARDYNEQFFGPGTRLTVL.

The V and J genes are TRBV7-2 and TRBJ2-7; maybe TRBD1 (5 bases). Germline lookup yields CDR1 SGHTA and CDR2 FQGNSA. With 2 bases removed from V and 3 bases from J, the gap between germline ends came to 11 bases. The CDR3 runs 14 residues. The CDR3 here is CASSLFPQGYEQYF. The CDR3 nucleotides read TGTGCCAGCAGCTTATTCCCCCAGGGCTACGAGCAGTACTTC.

The V gene is TRBV29-1, the J gene TRBJ1-1; 7 bases match TRBD1. CDR1 and CDR2 from the germline V gene are SQVTM and ANQGSEA. This CDR3 has 13 residues. Trimming removed 4 bases from V and 3 bases from J; junction bases left unmatched: 5. CDR3 in amino acids: CSVAGGRDTEAFF. The CDR3 coding sequence is TGCAGCGTTGCAGGGGGTAGGGACACTGAAGCTTTCTTT.

This rearrangement joins TRBV29-1 to TRBJ2-5, with D tentatively TRBD1 (6 bases). Germline values: CDR1 SQVTM, CDR2 ANQGSEA. V lost 6 bases and J lost 5, with 16 bases in between. CDR3 length equals 13 residues. The CDR3 is CSVALGAGETQYF. CDR3 coding DNA: TGCAGCGTCGCTCTGGGGGCAGGGGAGACCCAGTACTTC.

The chain has TRBV28 and TRBJ1-2; TRBD1 matches at 7 bases. The CDR3 has 15 amino acids. The V gene end was trimmed by 5 bases and the J gene end by 2 bases; junction bases not matched to a gene: 8. CDR1 MDHEN and CDR2 SYDVKM come from the germline V gene. Written as DNA, the CDR3 is TGTGCCAGCAGTCTGGAAGGGACAGCAAACTATGGCTACACCTTC. Its protein is CASSLEGTANYGYTF.

The gene calls are TRBV20-1 and TRBJ2-6, with D unclear. V lost 1 base and J 0 bases, leaving 1 base between the germline ends. The CDR3 contains 13 residues. Germline loops: CDR1 DFQATT, CDR2 SNEGSKA (reference sequence). Written as DNA, the CDR3 is TGCAGTGCTAGAGCCTCTGGGGCCAACGTCCTGACTTTC. It translates to CSARASGANVLTF.

This rearrangement joins TRBV12-3 or TRBV12-4 to TRBJ2-7, with 8 bases aligning to TRBD1. The length of the CDR3 is 14 residues. Trimming removed 8 bases from V and 7 bases from J; junction bases left unmatched: 13. As DNA, the CDR3 is TGTGCCAGCTCTCCGGACAGGGAGAATTGGGAGCAGTACTTC. As protein: CASSPDRENWEQYF.

This chain links TRBV9 with TRBJ2-5, with D uncertain. The CDR3 has 17 amino acids. Trimming took off 0 bases at V and 5 bases at J, with 20 bases between the two ends. The germline V gene has CDR1 SGDLS and CDR2 YYNGEE. For the CDR3, the DNA is TGTGCCAGCAGCGTAGGCCCCGGACCCCGTAGTGGGGAGACCCAGTACTTC. Translated: CASSVGPGPRSGETQYF. Supplemented by reference TRBV9 and TRBJ2-5, the full variable domain reads DSGVTQTPKHLITATGQRVTLRCSPRSGDLSVYWYQQSLDQGLQFLIQYYNGEERAKGNILERFSAQQFPDLHSELNLSSLELGDSALYFCASSVGPGPRSGETQYFGPGTRLLVL.

V gene TRBV27 combines with J gene TRBJ2-7; TRBD2 aligns across 8 bases. With V trimmed by 7 bases and J by 4 bases, 12 bases remained unmatched. CDR3 size: 15 residues. Germline CDR1 and CDR2: MNHEY and SMNVEV (reference sequence). The CDR3 coding sequence is TGTGCCAGCAAAGAAGAAGGGACTAGACAGTACGAGCAGTACTTC. Its protein product is CASKEEGTRQYEQYF.